The 5 T cell receptor beta chains presented below share a single source sample, sequenced in a study of T-cell reconstitution after alpha-beta-depleted transplantation in children. Unique molecular identifiers tagged the TCRbeta library. In TCRdb, the PCR reads were re-called with MiXCR into one record per CDR3 protein. The sample yields 600,000 to 700,000 distinct CDR3 sequences, around 13% seen once. Sample: PBMCs, taken before TCRalphabeta/CD19-depleted stem cell transplant. These receptors all stem from a girl under 10 years old with congenital amegakaryocytic thrombocytopenia, due to receive a stem cell transplant.

The rearrangement uses TRBV18 and TRBJ2-7; the match to TRBD1 covers 9 bases. The CDR3 covers 21 residues. With V trimmed by 2 bases and J by 0 bases, 20 bases remained unmatched. CDR1 and CDR2 (germline): KGHSH, LQKENI. CDR3 region: CASSPSMTGTGSASGSYEQYF. The CDR3 region has the DNA TGTGCCAGCTCACCATCAATGACCGGGACAGGGTCGGCTAGCGGCTCCTACGAGCAGTACTTC.

This clonotype was observed a handful of times. The rearrangement uses TRBV20-1 and TRBJ2-7; D may be TRBD1 (6 bases). Germline CDR1 and CDR2: DFQATT and SNEGSKA (reference sequence). Trimming stripped 5 bases from V and 5 bases from J, with 19 bases between. There are 14 residues in the CDR3. As DNA, the CDR3 is TGCAGTGCTTCAATCGACCAAAAGGGGGACGAGCAGTACTTC. It codes for CSASIDQKGDEQYF.

This clonotype was observed many times. V is TRBV5-1 and J is TRBJ2-5; weak D call: TRBD2 (5 bases). This CDR3 spans 15 amino acids. From germline, CDR1 is SGHRS and CDR2 YFSETQ. V gave up 1 base and J gave up 5 bases, with 15 bases separating them. For the CDR3, the DNA is TGCGCCAGCAGCTTGTCCGGCGGGCCGAGGGAGACCCAGTACTTC. Its translation: CASSLSGGPRETQYF.

The V and J genes are TRBV7-6 and TRBJ1-3; the D is unclear. This CDR3 contains 15 residues. The germline gives CDR1 SGHVS, CDR2 FNYEAQ. Deletions cut 1 base from V and 0 bases from J, with 7 bases between. CDR3 DNA: TGTGCCAGCAGCTTAGAATGGTCCTCTGGAAACACCATATATTTT. Amino acid sequence: CASSLEWSSGNTIYF.

Ten or more counts support this clonotype. The chain carries TRBV14 and TRBJ2-1, with a tentative D call TRBD1 (6 bases). The V end lost 0 bases, the J end lost 8 bases, and 8 bases lay between the germline ends. The CDR3 has 13 residues. Germline values: CDR1 SGHDN, CDR2 FVKESK. CDR3 bases: TGTGCCAGCAGCCAAGATACAGGGTATGAGCAGTTCTTC. Translating it yields CASSQDTGYEQFF. Full variable domain (missing parts from reference TRBV14 and TRBJ2-1): EAGVTQFPSHSVIEKGQTVTLRCDPISGHDNLYWYRRVMGKEIKFLLHFVKESKQDESGMPNNRFLAERTGGTYSTLKVQPAELEDSGVYFCASSQDTGYEQFFGPGTRLTVL.